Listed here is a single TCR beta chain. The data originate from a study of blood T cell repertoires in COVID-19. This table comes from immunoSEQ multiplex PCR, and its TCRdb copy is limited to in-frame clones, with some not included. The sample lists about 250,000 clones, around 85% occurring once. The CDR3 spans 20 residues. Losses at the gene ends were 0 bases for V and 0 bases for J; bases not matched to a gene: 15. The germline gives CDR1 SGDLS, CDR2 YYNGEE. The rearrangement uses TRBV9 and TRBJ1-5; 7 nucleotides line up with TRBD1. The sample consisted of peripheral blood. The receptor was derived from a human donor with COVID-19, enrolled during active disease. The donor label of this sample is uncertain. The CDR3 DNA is TGTGCCAGCAGCGTAGAAGCTGAGGGACAGTGGGAATATAGCAATCAGCCCCAGCATTTT. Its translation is CASSVEAEGQWEYSNQPQHF.